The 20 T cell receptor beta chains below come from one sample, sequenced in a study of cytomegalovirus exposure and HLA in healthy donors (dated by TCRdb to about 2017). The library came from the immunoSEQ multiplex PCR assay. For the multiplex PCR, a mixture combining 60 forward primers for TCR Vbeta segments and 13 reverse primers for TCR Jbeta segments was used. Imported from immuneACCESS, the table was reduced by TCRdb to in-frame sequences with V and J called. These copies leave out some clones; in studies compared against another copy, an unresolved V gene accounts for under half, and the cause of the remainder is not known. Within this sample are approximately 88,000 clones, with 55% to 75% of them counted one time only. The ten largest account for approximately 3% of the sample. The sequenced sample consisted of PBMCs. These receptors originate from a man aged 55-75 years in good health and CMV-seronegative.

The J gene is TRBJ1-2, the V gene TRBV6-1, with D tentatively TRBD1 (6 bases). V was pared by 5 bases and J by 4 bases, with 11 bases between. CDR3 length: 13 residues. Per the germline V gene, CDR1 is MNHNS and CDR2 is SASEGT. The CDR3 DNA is TGTGCCAGCAGTCGACAGGATACCTATGGCTACACCTTC. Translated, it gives CASSRQDTYGYTF.

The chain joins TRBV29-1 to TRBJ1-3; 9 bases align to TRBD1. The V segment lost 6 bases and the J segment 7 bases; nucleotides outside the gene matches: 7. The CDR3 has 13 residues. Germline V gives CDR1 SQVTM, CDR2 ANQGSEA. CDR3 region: CSVGQGSKNTIYF. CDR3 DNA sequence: TGCAGCGTAGGACAGGGGTCTAAGAACACCATATATTTT.

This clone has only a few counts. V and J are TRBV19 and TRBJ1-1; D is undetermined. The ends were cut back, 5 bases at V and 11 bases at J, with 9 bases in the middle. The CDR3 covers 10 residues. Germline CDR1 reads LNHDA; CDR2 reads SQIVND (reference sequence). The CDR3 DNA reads TGTGCCAGTAGTTCCGGTTCGGCTTTCTTT. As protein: CASSSGSAFF.

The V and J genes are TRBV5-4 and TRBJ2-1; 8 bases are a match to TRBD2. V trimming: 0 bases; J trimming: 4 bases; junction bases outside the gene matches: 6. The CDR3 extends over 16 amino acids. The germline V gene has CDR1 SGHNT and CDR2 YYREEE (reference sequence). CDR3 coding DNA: TGTGCCAGCAGCTTGGCCGGCGGGGGGTTTTACAATGAGCAGTTCTTC. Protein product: CASSLAGGGFYNEQFF.

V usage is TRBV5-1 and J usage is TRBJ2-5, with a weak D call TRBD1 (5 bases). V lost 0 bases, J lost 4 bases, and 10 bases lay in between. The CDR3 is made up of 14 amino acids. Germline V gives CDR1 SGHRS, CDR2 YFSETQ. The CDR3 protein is CASSLGARGETQYF. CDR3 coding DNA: TGCGCCAGCAGCTTGGGTGCTAGGGGAGAGACCCAGTACTTC.

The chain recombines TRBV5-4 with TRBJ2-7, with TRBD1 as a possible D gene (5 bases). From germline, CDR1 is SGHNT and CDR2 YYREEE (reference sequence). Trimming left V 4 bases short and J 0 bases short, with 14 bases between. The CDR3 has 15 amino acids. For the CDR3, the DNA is TGTGCCAGCAGCCCCCCAGGGTCAGACTCCTACGAGCAGTACTTC. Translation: CASSPPGSDSYEQYF.

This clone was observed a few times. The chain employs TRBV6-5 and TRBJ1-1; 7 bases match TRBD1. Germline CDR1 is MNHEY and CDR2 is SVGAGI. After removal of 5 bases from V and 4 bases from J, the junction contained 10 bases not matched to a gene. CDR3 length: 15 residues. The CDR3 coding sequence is TGTGCCAGCAGTATTGACAGGGCGGGTAGCACTGAAGCTTTCTTT. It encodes CASSIDRAGSTEAFF.

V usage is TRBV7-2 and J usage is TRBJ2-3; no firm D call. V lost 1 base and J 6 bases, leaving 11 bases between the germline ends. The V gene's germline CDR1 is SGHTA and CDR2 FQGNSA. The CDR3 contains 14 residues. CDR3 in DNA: TGTGCCAGCAGCTTAGTGGTTGCGTCGGATACGCAGTATTTT. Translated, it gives CASSLVVASDTQYF.

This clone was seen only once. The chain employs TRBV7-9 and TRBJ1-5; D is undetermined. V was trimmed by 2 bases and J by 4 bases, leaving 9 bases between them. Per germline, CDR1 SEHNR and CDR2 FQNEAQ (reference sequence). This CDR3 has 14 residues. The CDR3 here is CASSLSSSNQPQHF. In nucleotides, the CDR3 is TGTGCCAGCAGCTTATCTAGTTCAAATCAGCCCCAGCATTTT.

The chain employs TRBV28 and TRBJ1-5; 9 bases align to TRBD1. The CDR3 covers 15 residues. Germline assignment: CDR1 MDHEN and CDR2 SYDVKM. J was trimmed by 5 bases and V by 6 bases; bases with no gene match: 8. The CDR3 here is CASSYRDRAYQPQHF. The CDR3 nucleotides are TGTGCCAGCAGCTACCGGGACAGGGCCTATCAGCCCCAGCATTTT.

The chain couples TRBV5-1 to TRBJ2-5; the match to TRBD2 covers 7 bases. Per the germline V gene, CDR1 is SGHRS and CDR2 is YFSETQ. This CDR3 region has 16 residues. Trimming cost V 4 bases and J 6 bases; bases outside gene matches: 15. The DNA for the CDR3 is TGCGCCAGCAGCCCTGGGCTAGCGGCCGTTACCCAGACCCAGTACTTC. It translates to CASSPGLAAVTQTQYF.

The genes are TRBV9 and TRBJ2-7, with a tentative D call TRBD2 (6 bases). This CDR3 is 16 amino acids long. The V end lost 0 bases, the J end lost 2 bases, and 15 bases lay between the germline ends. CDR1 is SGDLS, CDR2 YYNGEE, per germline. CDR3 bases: TGTGCCAGCAGCGTAGCTACGGGCGGGAAAACCTACGAGCAGTACTTC. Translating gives CASSVATGGKTYEQYF. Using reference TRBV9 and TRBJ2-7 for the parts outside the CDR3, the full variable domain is DSGVTQTPKHLITATGQRVTLRCSPRSGDLSVYWYQQSLDQGLQFLIQYYNGEERAKGNILERFSAQQFPDLHSELNLSSLELGDSALYFCASSVATGGKTYEQYFGPGTRLTVT.

The CDR3, as DNA: TGTGCCAGCAGTTCCCGTTCTAGCGGGGGTAACGAGCAGTACTTC. As protein: CASSSRSSGGNEQYF. The V call is TRBV6-6, the J call TRBJ2-7; the match to TRBD2 covers 10 bases. Germline CDR1 reads MNHNY; CDR2 reads SVGAGI (reference sequence). V was pared by 4 bases and J by 5 bases, with 8 bases of the junction left unmatched. The CDR3 spans 15 residues.

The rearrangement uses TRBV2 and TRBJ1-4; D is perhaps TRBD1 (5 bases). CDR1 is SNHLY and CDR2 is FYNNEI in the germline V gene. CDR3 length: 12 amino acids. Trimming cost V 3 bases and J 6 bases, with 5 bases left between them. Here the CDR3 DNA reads TGTGCCAGCAGTGACAGGGATGAAAAACTGTTTTTT. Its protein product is CASSDRDEKLFF. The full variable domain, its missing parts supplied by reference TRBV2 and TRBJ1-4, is EPEVTQTPSHQVTQMGQEVILRCVPISNHLYFYWYRQILGQKVEFLVSFYNNEISEKSEIFDDQFSVERPDGSNFTLKIRSTKLEDSAMYFCASSDRDEKLFFGSGTQLSVL.

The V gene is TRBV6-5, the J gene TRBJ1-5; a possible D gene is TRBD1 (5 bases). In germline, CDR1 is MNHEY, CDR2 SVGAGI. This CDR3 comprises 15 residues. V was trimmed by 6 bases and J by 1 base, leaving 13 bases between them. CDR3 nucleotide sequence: TGTGCCAGCAGGTTACAGGAATCCAGCAATCAGCCCCAGCATTTT. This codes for CASRLQESSNQPQHF.

CDR3 nucleotide sequence: TGTGCCAGCAGTGAAAAGCTAGATACGCAGTATTTT. This translates into CASSEKLDTQYF. The chain employs TRBV25-1 and TRBJ2-3; D is uncertain. Trimming left V 2 bases short and J 5 bases short, with 5 bases between. CDR1 is MGHDK and CDR2 is SYGVNS in the germline V gene. This CDR3 is built from 12 residues.

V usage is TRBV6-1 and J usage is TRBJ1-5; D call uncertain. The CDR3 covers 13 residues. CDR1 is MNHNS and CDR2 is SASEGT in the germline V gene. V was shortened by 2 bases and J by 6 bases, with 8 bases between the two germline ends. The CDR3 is CASSENSAQPQHF. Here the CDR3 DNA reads TGTGCCAGCAGTGAAAACAGTGCTCAGCCCCAGCATTTT.

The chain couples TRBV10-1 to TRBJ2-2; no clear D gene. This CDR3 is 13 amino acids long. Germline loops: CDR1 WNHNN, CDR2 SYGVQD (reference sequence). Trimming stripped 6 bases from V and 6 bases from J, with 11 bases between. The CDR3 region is CASSSGPAGELFF. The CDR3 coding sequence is TGCGCCAGCAGCTCAGGCCCCGCCGGGGAGCTGTTTTTT.

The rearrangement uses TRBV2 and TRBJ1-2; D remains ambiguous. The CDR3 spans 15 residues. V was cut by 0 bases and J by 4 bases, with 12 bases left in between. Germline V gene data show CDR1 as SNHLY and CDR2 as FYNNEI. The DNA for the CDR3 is TGTGCCAGCAGTGAAGCTGGGCAGCTCATCTATGGCTACACCTTC. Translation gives CASSEAGQLIYGYTF.

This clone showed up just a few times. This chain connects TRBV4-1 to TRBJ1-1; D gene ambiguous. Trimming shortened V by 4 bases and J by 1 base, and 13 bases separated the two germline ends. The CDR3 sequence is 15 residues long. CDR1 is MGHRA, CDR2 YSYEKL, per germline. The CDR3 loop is CASSLDRAQNTEAFF. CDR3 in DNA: TGCGCCAGCAGCCTCGATCGAGCCCAGAACACTGAAGCTTTCTTT.